The source of this T cell receptor beta chain is a study of metastatic and nonmetastatic thyroid tumors. Study-wide background: Across blood and tumor or nodule tissue, repertoires from malignant and benign thyroid patients were compared with one another.

The V end was cut by 8 bases, the J end by 0 bases, with 10 bases between. The germline CDR1 and CDR2 sequences are WNHNN and SYGVQD (reference sequence). The CDR3 contains 13 residues. The authors' processing: Clinicopathological groups of papillary thyroid cancer showed CDR3 differences that were used to build a distant-metastasis classifier. TCRdb used MiXCR to call clones anew from the PCR reads. The authors' filters were not applied to this entry. The sample contains about 70,000 clones, more than 15% of which appear only once. Among the patients, none had received any treatment before thyroid surgery. The table lists this clone with many counts.

The sequence derives from a female donor with papillary thyroid cancer or a benign thyroid nodule (not recorded which). Some clones in this sample may be carry-over from other donors' samples. The sequenced sample was blood. This chain uses TRBV10-1 with TRBJ1-1; D unresolved. CDR3 coding DNA: TGCGCCAGCCAGGAGGTCATGAACACTGAAGCTTTCTTT. Its protein is CASQEVMNTEAFF.